This paragraph reports one T cell receptor (beta chain). The antigen is not known. Each PCR received spiked synthetic TCR analog templates. Assay used: immunoSEQ multiplex PCR; TCRdb lists only in-frame clones, some missing. The sample has roughly 100,000 clones; roughly 80% are singletons. The time point: peripheral blood 6 weeks after treatment start. The record originates from a study of PD-L1 blockade in urothelial cancer. Overall study context: Blood was analyzed 3 weeks (second dose) and 6 weeks after treatment start.

The study's findings and limits: Below-median pretreatment blood TCR clonality was a predictor of better survival.

After removal of 4 bases from V and 3 bases from J, the junction contained 9 bases not matched to a gene. This CDR3 spans 16 amino acids. Germline assignment: CDR1 SGHTA and CDR2 FQGTGA. The V and J genes are TRBV7-3 and TRBJ2-1; TRBD1 matches 7 bases. The sequencing here drew on PBMCs, taken around atezolizumab (anti-PD-L1) treatment. The TCR sequence derives from a man in his 70s with urothelial cancer. CDR3 residues: CASSSFGTENYNEQFF. The CDR3 bases are TGTGCCAGCAGCTCTTTCGGGACAGAAAACTACAATGAGCAGTTCTTC.